This TCR beta chain was recovered during a study of cytomegalovirus exposure and HLA in healthy donors. The PCR contained 60 Vbeta and 13 Jbeta primers. Per the original data handling: Unique TCR beta chains totaled 80 million to 100 million in a later count, with 8.5 million to 12 million of them shared. TCRdb's table, derived via immunoSEQ multiplex PCR, lists solely in-frame clones and lacks some. V and J calls and clone size are given by that table; D and trimming were obtained from the DNA. The repertoire holds 150,000 to 200,000 clones, with about three quarters as singletons. Study outcomes and limitations: Researchers catalogued about 160 TCR beta chains as cytomegalovirus-associated. Association of 17,000 or so TCR beta sequences with HLA alleles was found at 0.05 false discovery rate in a later analysis. Based on reports, TCR beta sequences accurately predicted HLA-A and HLA-B alleles for most subjects.

Concerning this clone itself: Its target is not known.

The sequenced material came from PBMCs. The receptor was isolated from a young woman in good health and CMV-seronegative.

This CDR3 is CASSPDQRSYEQYF. The CDR3, as DNA: TGTGCCAGCTCACCAGATCAGCGCTCCTACGAGCAGTACTTC. The J gene is TRBJ2-7, the V gene TRBV18; D gene unclear. Trimming took off 2 bases at V and 0 bases at J, with 8 bases between the two ends. The CDR3 consists of 14 residues. Germline V gene data show CDR1 as KGHSH and CDR2 as LQKENI.